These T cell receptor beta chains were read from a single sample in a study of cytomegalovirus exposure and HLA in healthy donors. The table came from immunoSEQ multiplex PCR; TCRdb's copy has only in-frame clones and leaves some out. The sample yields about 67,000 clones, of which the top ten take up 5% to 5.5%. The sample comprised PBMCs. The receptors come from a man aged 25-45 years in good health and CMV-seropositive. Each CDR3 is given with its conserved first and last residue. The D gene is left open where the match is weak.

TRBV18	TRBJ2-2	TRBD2	CASSPYTSGETGELFF	TGTGCCAGCTCACCATACACTAGCGGAGAGACCGGGGAGCTGTTTTTT
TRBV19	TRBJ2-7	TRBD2	CASSPEVLAGSYEQYF	TGTGCCAGTAGTCCAGAGGTCCTAGCGGGGTCCTACGAGCAGTACTTC
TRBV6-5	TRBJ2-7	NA	CASSYRDEQYF	TGTGCCAGCAGTTACCGGGACGAGCAGTACTTC
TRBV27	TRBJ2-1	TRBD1	CASSFGQGAWNEQFF	TGTGCCAGCAGTTTTGGCCAGGGGGCATGGAATGAGCAGTTCTTC
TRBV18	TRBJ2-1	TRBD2	CASSPPGGRISYNEQFF	TGTGCCAGCTCACCACCGGGCGGGAGGATCTCCTACAATGAGCAGTTCTTC
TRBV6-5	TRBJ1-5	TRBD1	CASSPGQASNQPQHF	TGTGCCAGCAGTCCGGGACAGGCGAGCAATCAGCCCCAGCATTTT
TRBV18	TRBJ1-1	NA	CASSDNRHGMNTEAFF	TGTGCCAGCTCCGACAACCGACACGGAATGAACACTGAAGCTTTCTTT
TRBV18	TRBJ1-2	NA	CASAPPNRGTGYGYTF	TGTGCCAGCGCACCACCCAACCGGGGAACTGGCTATGGCTACACCTTC
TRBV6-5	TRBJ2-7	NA	CASSPSTAYEQYF	TGTGCCAGCAGTCCCAGTACCGCCTACGAGCAGTACTTC
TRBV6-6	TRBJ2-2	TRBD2	CASSDWGGNTGELFF	TGTGCCAGCAGTGACTGGGGGGGGAACACCGGGGAGCTGTTTTTT
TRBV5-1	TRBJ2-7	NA	CASSYPDRARYEQYF	TGCGCCAGCAGTTATCCCGACAGAGCCCGCTACGAGCAGTACTTC
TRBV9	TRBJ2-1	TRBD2	CASSGGGPLNYNEQFF	TGTGCCAGCAGCGGGGGAGGGCCGCTAAACTACAATGAGCAGTTCTTC
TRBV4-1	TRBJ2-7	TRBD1	CASSQDDRGPPNNEQYF	TGCGCCAGCAGCCAAGATGACAGGGGTCCCCCGAATAACGAGCAGTACTTC
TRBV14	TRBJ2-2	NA	CASSHSPNTGELFF	TGTGCCAGCAGCCACTCCCCTAACACCGGGGAGCTGTTTTTT
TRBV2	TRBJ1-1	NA	CARAFSNTEAFF	TGTGCCAGGGCCTTTTCGAACACTGAAGCTTTCTTT
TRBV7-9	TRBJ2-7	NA	CASSLGAYEQYF	TGTGCCAGCAGCTTAGGAGCCTACGAGCAGTACTTC
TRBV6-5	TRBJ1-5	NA	CASRGQNQPQHF	TGTGCCAGCAGGGGACAAAATCAGCCCCAGCATTTT